One and the same sample provided the 29 T cell receptor beta chains below, sequenced in a study of cytomegalovirus exposure and HLA in healthy donors. The data were produced by immunoSEQ multiplex PCR, yet TCRdb's version contains in-frame clones alone and is incomplete. Of over 200,000 clones in the sample, 90% are singletons; the top ten hold 0.3% to 0.4%. The specimen sequenced was PBMCs. These receptor sequences come from a woman between 18 and 30 years old in good health and CMV-seronegative.

The chain has TRBV25-1 and TRBJ1-2, with D perhaps TRBD1 (6 bases). V dropped 4 bases and J dropped 3 bases, with 6 bases sitting between them. Germline-derived CDR1 and CDR2 are MGHDK and SYGVNS. CDR3 length: 12 residues. CDR3 in DNA: TGTGCCAGCAGTGGGACAGACTATGGCTACACCTTC. It specifies CASSGTDYGYTF.

The chain carries TRBV7-9 and TRBJ2-3; 8 nucleotides align to TRBD2. Germline V gene data show CDR1 as SEHNR and CDR2 as FQNEAQ (reference sequence). Trimming at V came to 2 bases and at J to 0 bases, leaving 10 bases not matched to a gene. The CDR3 consists of 18 residues. The CDR3 region is CASSLLLAVWSSTDTQYF. As DNA, the CDR3 is TGTGCCAGCAGCTTACTACTAGCGGTGTGGTCTAGCACAGATACGCAGTATTTT.

This clone has just a few counts. This CDR3 reads CASSQLRTRRGGDTQYF. Written as DNA, the CDR3 is TGCGCCAGCAGCCAACTTAGGACTAGGCGCGGGGGGGATACGCAGTATTTT. V gene TRBV4-1 combines with J gene TRBJ2-3; 8 bases are shared with TRBD2. Germline assignment: CDR1 MGHRA and CDR2 YSYEKL. V trimming: 2 bases; J trimming: 6 bases; junction bases outside the gene matches: 13. CDR3 length: 17 residues.

V usage is TRBV30 and J usage is TRBJ1-1; D unresolved. V lost 3 bases to trimming and J lost 6 bases, with 11 bases between them. The CDR3 contains 12 residues. CDR1 is GTSNPN and CDR2 is SVGIG in the germline V gene (reference sequence). For the CDR3, the DNA is TGTGCCTGGAGGGTCGGGTACCCTGAAGCTTTCTTT. Translation: CAWRVGYPEAFF. Full variable domain (outside the CDR3, taken from reference TRBV30 and TRBJ1-1): SQTIHQWPATLVQPVGSPLSLECTVEGTSNPNLYWYRQAAGRGLQLLFYSVGIGQISSEVPQNLSASRPQDRQFILSSKKLLLSDSGFYLCAWRVGYPEAFFGQGTRLTVV.

The rearrangement links TRBV18 to TRBJ2-7; 9 positions agree with TRBD2. V shed 0 bases, J shed 2 bases, and the junction held 2 bases outside the gene matches. Germline CDR1 KGHSH, CDR2 LQKENI. The CDR3 extends over 15 amino acids. This CDR3 reads CASSPPRGGPYEQYF. The CDR3 DNA reads TGTGCCAGCTCACCACCGCGGGGGGGCCCCTACGAGCAGTACTTC.

The CDR3 here is CASSEYSGGFDNEQFF. CDR3 bases: TGTGCCAGCAGTGAATATAGCGGGGGGTTCGACAATGAGCAGTTCTTC. The chain couples TRBV25-1 to TRBJ2-1; 10 bases are shared with TRBD2. V lost 0 bases, J lost 5 bases, and 4 bases stayed unmatched. The CDR3 covers 16 residues. Per germline, CDR1 MGHDK and CDR2 SYGVNS. The full variable domain, its missing parts supplied by reference TRBV25-1 and TRBJ2-1, is EADIYQTPRYLVIGTGKKITLECSQTMGHDKMYWYQQDPGMELHLIHYSYGVNSTEKGDLSSESTVSRIRTEHFPLTLESARPSHTSQYLCASSEYSGGFDNEQFFGPGTRLTVL.

This chain joins TRBV6-5 and TRBJ2-7; D may be TRBD1 (6 bases). This CDR3 has 15 amino acids. The V end lost 0 bases, the J end lost 3 bases, and 12 bases lay between the germline ends. Germline CDR1 reads MNHEY; CDR2 reads SVGAGI. The CDR3 protein is CASSYSGRGLYEQYF. CDR3 in DNA: TGTGCCAGCAGTTACTCCGGCAGGGGTCTCTACGAGCAGTACTTC.

On this clone itself: The same CDR3 can be traced to other DNA sequences in this sample. This sequence joins TRBV19 and TRBJ1-5, with 9 positions matching TRBD1. This CDR3 is built from 13 residues. Trimming removed 5 bases from V and 4 bases from J; junction bases left unmatched: 0. Germline values: CDR1 LNHDA, CDR2 SQIVND (reference sequence). The CDR3, as DNA: TGTGCCAGTAGTGGGACAGGGAATCAGCCCCAGCATTTT. This codes for CASSGTGNQPQHF. Together with reference TRBV19 and TRBJ1-5, the CDR3 gives the full variable domain: DGGITQSPKYLFRKEGQNVTLSCEQNLNHDAMYWYRQDPGQGLRLIYYSQIVNDFQKGDIAEGYSVSREKKESFPLTVTSAQKNPTAFYLCASSGTGNQPQHFGDGTRLSIL.

The chain combines TRBV6-4 with TRBJ2-2; 9 bases fit TRBD2. Germline CDR1 and CDR2: MRHNA and SNTAGT. V trimming: 7 bases; J trimming: 5 bases; junction bases outside the gene matches: 5. CDR3 length: 14 amino acids. The CDR3 bases are TGTGCCAGCAAGGTAGCGGGGGATACCGGGGAGCTGTTTTTT. Encoded protein: CASKVAGDTGELFF.

The CDR3 spells CASSIGDSNQPQHF. Here the CDR3 DNA reads TGTGCCAGTAGTATCGGAGATAGCAATCAGCCCCAGCATTTT. The chain uses TRBV19 and TRBJ1-5; D gene ambiguous. Germline CDR1 LNHDA, CDR2 SQIVND (reference sequence). V lost 3 bases, J lost 0 bases, and 6 bases lay in between. The CDR3 loop spans 14 amino acids.

The chain uses TRBV6-6 and TRBJ1-6; 8 bases align to TRBD1. Germline CDR1 MNHNY, CDR2 SVGAGI (reference sequence). V shed 2 bases, J shed 4 bases, and the junction held 1 base outside the gene matches. The CDR3 runs 15 residues. The chain's CDR3 is CASSYRQGYNSPLHF. In DNA, the CDR3 is TGTGCCAGCAGTTACCGACAGGGGTATAATTCACCCCTCCACTTT.

The genes are TRBV28 and TRBJ2-1; possible D gene TRBD1, 6 bases. The V end lost 5 bases, the J end lost 7 bases, and 12 bases lay between the germline ends. CDR3 length equals 13 residues. From germline, CDR1 is MDHEN and CDR2 SYDVKM. The CDR3 DNA reads as TGTGCCAGCAGTGGGGGCCCCGGGAATGAGCAGTTCTTC. This gives the protein CASSGGPGNEQFF.

The chain is built from TRBV14 and TRBJ1-1, with 8 bases lining up with TRBD1. The CDR3 contains 16 residues. Trimming removed 1 base from V and 0 bases from J; junction bases left unmatched: 4. Germline loops: CDR1 SGHDN, CDR2 FVKESK. The CDR3 loop is CASSQGTGSVNTEAFF. CDR3 DNA sequence: TGTGCCAGCAGCCAAGGGACAGGGTCCGTGAACACTGAAGCTTTCTTT.

This clone has only one observation. This same CDR3 is encoded by further DNA sequences in the sample. The rearrangement joins TRBV18 to TRBJ2-2, with 7 bases that match TRBD1. The germline V gene encodes CDR1 KGHSH and CDR2 LQKENI. V shed 3 bases and J 2 bases; nucleotides not matched to a gene: 3. The CDR3 extends over 15 amino acids. The CDR3, as DNA: TGTGCCAGCTCACCTGGACAGGCAAACACCGGGGAGCTGTTTTTT. Amino acids: CASSPGQANTGELFF.

The V and J genes are TRBV6-1 and TRBJ2-3, with a possible D match to TRBD1 (6 bases). The CDR3 is 13 residues long. The V gene lost 1 base and the J gene lost 9 bases, with 11 bases spanning the gap. Germline CDR1 and CDR2: MNHNS and SASEGT. The CDR3: CASSEEQQGTQYF. CDR3 nucleotides: TGTGCCAGCAGTGAAGAACAACAGGGAACGCAGTATTTT.

This chain connects TRBV2 to TRBJ1-5, with 7 bases fitting TRBD1. The trim removed 6 bases at V and 4 bases at J, leaving 6 bases unmatched. The germline V gene encodes CDR1 SNHLY and CDR2 FYNNEI. The CDR3 contains 14 residues. As DNA, the CDR3 is TGTGCCAGCAGAACCGGGACAGAAAATCAGCCCCAGCATTTT. Translating it yields CASRTGTENQPQHF.

This sequence joins TRBV4-1 and TRBJ1-2, with TRBD1 identical over 9 bases. V dropped 4 bases and J dropped 2; count of bases not matched to a gene: 11. The CDR3 extends over 17 amino acids. Germline CDR1 is MGHRA and CDR2 is YSYEKL. CDR3 in amino acids: CASSRLGEGQGNYGYTF. The CDR3, as DNA: TGCGCCAGCAGCCGCTTGGGTGAGGGACAGGGAAACTATGGCTACACCTTC.

The chain couples TRBV4-1 to TRBJ1-1; TRBD1 aligns across 8 bases. Looked up from germline, CDR1 is MGHRA and CDR2 is YSYEKL. CDR3 size: 15 residues. V lost 2 bases and J lost 8; bases outside the gene matches: 10. The CDR3 coding sequence is TGCGCCAGCAGCCAATCTCCCAGGGGGCCGGCGGAAGCTTTCTTT. Encoded protein: CASSQSPRGPAEAFF.

The chain carries TRBV5-1 and TRBJ1-1; no definite D call. The CDR3 totals 14 residues. The V end was cut by 2 bases, the J end by 0 bases, with 8 bases between. Germline V lookup: CDR1 SGHRS, CDR2 YFSETQ. DNA of the CDR3: TGCGCCAGCAGCTTAAGCTCGCTGAACACTGAAGCTTTCTTT. It translates to CASSLSSLNTEAFF.

The rearrangement joins TRBV28 to TRBJ1-1; TRBD1 is a possible D gene (5 bases). The CDR3 sequence is 19 residues long. The germline gives CDR1 MDHEN, CDR2 SYDVKM. The V end lost 4 bases, the J end lost 4 bases, and 28 bases lay between the germline ends. The CDR3 sequence is CASSSRLELFAGRLTEAFF. The CDR3 DNA is TGTGCCAGCAGTTCCCGATTGGAACTATTCGCGGGGCGTCTCACTGAAGCTTTCTTT.

The chain employs TRBV5-1 and TRBJ2-3, with D unclear. The ends were cut back, 4 bases at V and 5 bases at J, with 11 bases in the middle. CDR3 length: 13 amino acids. CDR1 and CDR2 (germline): SGHRS, YFSETQ. The CDR3 here is CASSPELVDTQYF. The CDR3 DNA follows: TGCGCCAGCAGCCCGGAGTTGGTAGATACGCAGTATTTT.

The chain links TRBV6-4 to TRBJ2-1; 14 nucleotides line up with TRBD2. Germline-derived CDR1 and CDR2 are MRHNA and SNTAGT. This CDR3 is 17 amino acids long. Trimming removed 2 bases from V and 4 bases from J; junction bases left unmatched: 4. The DNA of the CDR3 is TGTGCCAGCAGTGACGGGACTAGCGGGGGATCTTACAATGAGCAGTTCTTC. The encoded protein is CASSDGTSGGSYNEQFF.

The CDR3: CASSLVTGYEQYF. CDR3 coding DNA: TGTGCCAGCAGCTTAGTAACGGGCTACGAGCAGTACTTC. The rearrangement joins TRBV7-9 to TRBJ2-7; D call uncertain. Germline CDR1 is SEHNR and CDR2 is FQNEAQ (reference sequence). V was shortened by 1 base and J by 3 bases, with 7 bases between the two germline ends. This CDR3 is built from 13 residues.

V is TRBV5-1 and J is TRBJ2-5; 8 bases are a match to TRBD2. Germline CDR1 and CDR2: SGHRS and YFSETQ. The CDR3 has 19 residues. Trimming took 5 bases from V and 5 from J; bases not matched to a gene: 23. In nucleotides, the CDR3 is TGCGCCAGCAGACTCTTTGTACTGAGCGGGGGAGGGAGGAGGGAGACCCAGTACTTC. Translated, it gives CASRLFVLSGGGRRETQYF.

V is TRBV6-5 and J is TRBJ2-5, with 7 nucleotides matching TRBD1. Per the germline V gene, CDR1 is MNHEY and CDR2 is SVGAGI. Trimming cost V 7 bases and J 7 bases; bases outside gene matches: 9. CDR3 length: 13 residues. CDR3 protein: CASKNRGMGTQYF. Here the CDR3 DNA reads TGTGCCAGCAAAAACAGGGGAATGGGGACCCAGTACTTC.

J is TRBJ2-7 and V is TRBV4-3; maybe TRBD1 (6 bases). V shed 3 bases and J shed 2 bases, with 17 bases lying between them. This CDR3 comprises 16 residues. Germline values: CDR1 LGHNA, CDR2 YSLEER. DNA of the CDR3: TGCGCCAGCAGCCATCTTATCGGACAGCGAGCCTACGAGCAGTACTTC. This sequence encodes CASSHLIGQRAYEQYF.

The gene calls are TRBV5-1 and TRBJ2-7; 7 bases line up with TRBD2. Per germline, CDR1 SGHRS and CDR2 YFSETQ. This CDR3 contains 15 residues. The ends lost 4 bases at V and 3 bases at J; junction bases unmatched: 10. This CDR3 reads CASSAGTTSYYEQYF. The CDR3 DNA sequence: TGCGCCAGCAGCGCGGGGACTACCAGTTACTACGAGCAGTACTTC. Combining the CDR3 with reference TRBV5-1 and TRBJ2-7 gives the whole variable domain KAGVTQTPRYLIKTRGQQVTLSCSPISGHRSVSWYQQTPGQGLQFLFEYFSETQRNKGNFPGRFSGRQFSNSRSEMNVSTLELGDSALYLCASSAGTTSYYEQYFGPGTRLTVT.

The chain couples TRBV7-9 to TRBJ2-1, with TRBD1 matching over 10 bases. With V trimmed by 4 bases and J by 4 bases, 7 bases remained unmatched. The CDR3 covers 16 residues. The germline V gene encodes CDR1 SEHNR and CDR2 FQNEAQ (reference sequence). The chain's CDR3 is CASSSRQGAGYNEQFF. The CDR3, as DNA: TGTGCCAGCAGCTCGCGACAGGGGGCAGGGTACAATGAGCAGTTCTTC.

CDR3 nucleotides: TGTGCCAGCAGCGAAGCGGGAACCCAGAACACCGGGGAGCTGTTTTTT. Its protein product is CASSEAGTQNTGELFF. The V and J genes are TRBV7-3 and TRBJ2-2; TRBD2 agrees at 7 bases. V lost 5 bases and J lost 1; bases outside the gene matches: 7. Germline CDR1 is SGHTA and CDR2 is FQGTGA. There are 16 residues in the CDR3.